The T cell receptor beta chain under discussion was sequenced for a study of T cells in Graves' hyperthyroidism and ophthalmopathy. This clonotype appeared a few times. Amplification of TCR beta CDR3 regions was performed using RNA transcripts as template. The HTBI primer set drove a first-round RT-PCR of the TCR CDR3. One entry per CDR3 protein, called by TCRdb with MiXCR from the multiplex PCR reads. The table has roughly 250,000 distinct CDR3 sequences, approximately 23% seen once; the top ten hold approximately 60%. Every diagnosis used clinical symptoms, serum thyroxine and TRAb, thyroid ultrasound and orbital computed tomography. In germline, CDR1 is SGHVS, CDR2 FQNEAQ. The trim removed 3 bases at V and 5 bases at J, leaving 7 bases unmatched. The CDR3 totals 15 residues.

The chain carries TRBV7-8 and TRBJ1-2, with 9 bases lining up with TRBD1. The TCR originated in a man aged 25 to 40 with Graves' ophthalmopathy. Sequencing was carried out using blood. CDR3 protein: CASSLQGQGLYGYTF. In DNA form, the CDR3 reads TGTGCCAGCAGCTTGCAGGGACAGGGCTTATATGGCTACACCTTC.